These T cell receptor beta chains were read from a single sample in a study of cytotoxic CD8 clonotypes in ibrutinib-treated CLL. Using immunoSEQ multiplex PCR, the repertoire was profiled, and TCRdb retains in-frame clones only, with some absent. The sample includes 150,000 or so clones, about three quarters of them seen just once. The sequenced sample was PBMCs, obtained after 24 months of ibrutinib treatment. The source of these receptors is a human donor with chronic lymphocytic leukemia. The CDR3 runs from the conserved cysteine through the conserved F or W. A D gene is named only where the DNA matches it firmly. Clone size appears in some rows only: once, few, many, or a class for an expanded clone.

-	TRBV10-3	TRBJ2-2	TRBD2	TGTGCCATCAGTCCTAGCGGGCCACACACCGGGGAGCTGTTTTTT	CAISPSGPHTGELFF
-	TRBV5-6	TRBJ2-7	TRBD2	TGTGCCAGCAGCCGACAAACTGATAGCGGGAGGGGTGGGTACGAGCAGTACTTC	CASSRQTDSGRGGYEQYF
-	TRBV18	TRBJ2-7	TRBD2	TGTGCCAGCTCACCGAAACTAGCGGGAGTAGATGAGCAGTACTTC	CASSPKLAGVDEQYF
few	TRBV4-3	TRBJ2-7	-	TGCGCCAGCAGCCGAGGGACGGCGATCTTCTACGAGCAGTACTTC	CASSRGTAIFYEQYF
-	TRBV9	TRBJ1-1	-	TGTGCCAGCAGCCCACAAATGGGTGGCACTGAAGCTTTCTTT	CASSPQMGGTEAFF
-	TRBV29-1	TRBJ2-3	-	TGCAGCGTTGGGGCCCGACTAGCAGATACGCAGTATTTT	CSVGARLADTQYF
-	TRBV4-1	TRBJ2-1	TRBD2	TGCGCCAGCAGCCCGACCGGACTAGCGGGACCGAACAATGAGCAGTTCTTC	CASSPTGLAGPNNEQFF
-	TRBV7-8	TRBJ2-1	-	TGTGCCAGCACCCAGCGCGGGGTAAGGGAGCAGTTCTTC	CASTQRGVREQFF
-	TRBV27	TRBJ1-1	-	TGTGCCAGCAGTTTCTGCAAAGGACGCGGACGTCTTCCTGAAGCTTTCTTT	CASSFCKGRGRLPEAFF
many	TRBV10-3	TRBJ1-2	-	TGTGCCATCAGTGCGGTACAGACCTATGGCTACACCTTC	CAISAVQTYGYTF
-	TRBV7-2	TRBJ1-5	TRBD1	TGTGCCAGCAGCTCGGGACAGGGGGGCAATCAGCCCCAGCATTTT	CASSSGQGGNQPQHF
-	TRBV4-2	TRBJ2-1	-	TGTGCCAGCAGCCAAGATGGGCGGCGGGCCAATGAGCAGTTCTTC	CASSQDGRRANEQFF
-	TRBV2	TRBJ2-3	-	TGTGCCGCCAAGGGGGGTAGCACAGATACGCAGTATTTT	CAAKGGSTDTQYF
once	TRBV7-3	TRBJ2-2	-	TGTGCCAGCAGCTTAACGTACTGGGACAAAAACACCGGGGAGCTGTTTTTT	CASSLTYWDKNTGELFF
-	TRBV7-9	TRBJ2-7	TRBD2	TGTGCCAGCAGCTTAGGGACTAGCGGGAGAGGTGGCTACGAGCAGTACTTC	CASSLGTSGRGGYEQYF
-	TRBV2	TRBJ2-3	-	TGTGCCAGCAGTGAACAGGGGATGACAGATACGCAGTATTTT	CASSEQGMTDTQYF
few	TRBV5-1	TRBJ1-5	-	TGCGCCAGCAGCTTGGCCCAGGGTCAGCCCCAGCATTTT	CASSLAQGQPQHF
once	TRBV7-8	TRBJ2-5	-	TGTGCCAGCAGCTTAGACGGCCACCAGAGAGAGACCCAGTACTTC	CASSLDGHQRETQYF
few	TRBV27	TRBJ1-1	-	TGTGCCAGCAGTTGGATCGACAGGAGGAACACTGAAGCTTTCTTT	CASSWIDRRNTEAFF
-	TRBV2	TRBJ2-3	-	TGTGCCAGCAGTGCGGCACCTATTACGGCGGATACGCAGTATTTT	CASSAAPITADTQYF
once	TRBV5-6	TRBJ2-3	-	TGTGCCAGCAGCTTGGGCCTCCCAGATACGCAGTATTTT	CASSLGLPDTQYF
-	TRBV30	TRBJ2-7	TRBD2	TGTGCCTGGGGGACTAGCGGGGACCCCTACGAGCAGTACTTC	CAWGTSGDPYEQYF
-	TRBV29-1	TRBJ2-5	TRBD2	TGCAGCGGTGGACTAGGAGAGACCCAGTACTTC	CSGGLGETQYF
-	TRBV5-1	TRBJ2-5	TRBD1	TGCGCCAGCAGCTTGGTCGAGGGGGCCCAAGAGACCCAGTACTTC	CASSLVEGAQETQYF
-	TRBV5-1	TRBJ1-6	-	TGCGCCAGCAGCTTGGGGCCTCAGGACGGCTCACCCCTCCACTTT	CASSLGPQDGSPLHF
-	TRBV14	TRBJ1-2	TRBD1	TGTGCCAGCAGCCAAGAGAAAGGGACAGGGCCTAACTATGGCTACACCTTC	CASSQEKGTGPNYGYTF
-	TRBV5-1	TRBJ1-1	-	TGCGCCAGCAGCTTGGAGGCCGAAGGGGGGTCAGCTTTCTTT	CASSLEAEGGSAFF
-	TRBV6-5	TRBJ1-1	-	TGTGCCAGCCGCCGCGTTGGGAACACTGAAGCTTTCTTT	CASRRVGNTEAFF
-	TRBV9	TRBJ1-3	-	TGTGCCAGCAGCGGGGGAGGCCCCGCCATATATTTT	CASSGGGPAIYF
-	TRBV11-1	TRBJ2-5	-	TGTGCCAGCAGCTCCGGGACCCGGCGGGAGACCCAGTACTTC	CASSSGTRRETQYF
-	TRBV19	TRBJ2-3	-	TGTGCCAGTAGACCCACGGGGGCAGATACGCAGTATTTT	CASRPTGADTQYF
-	TRBV13	TRBJ2-5	TRBD1	TGTGCCAGCAGCTTGGGGACAGCCCTCCCCCAGTACTTC	CASSLGTALPQYF
few	TRBV4-2	TRBJ1-1	TRBD1	TGTGCCAGCAGCCAAGGGGCAGGGGGCACTGAAGCTTTCTTT	CASSQGAGGTEAFF